This T cell receptor beta chain derives from a study of neoadjuvant anti-PD-1 for oral cavity cancer. Study-wide background: Most patients had three to four biweekly doses of 3 mg/kg nivolumab before resection.

Study results and limitations: Post-nivolumab, blood T cell clonality was significantly elevated in non-responders.

The CDR3 extends over 13 amino acids. V was clipped by 0 bases and J by 7 bases, with 9 bases between them. From germline, CDR1 is SEHNR and CDR2 FQNEAQ (reference sequence). Time point specified: after neoadjuvant nivolumab, at surgical resection. Details on this clone: Its specificity is unknown.

Profiling relied on immunoSEQ multiplex PCR, and the TCRdb table lists in-frame clones only, not all of them. The sample contains roughly 13,000 clones, roughly 70% of which appear only once. The input for sequencing was PBMCs, taken after nivolumab (anti-PD-1) treatment. The sequence derives from a person aged 35 to 85 with oral cavity squamous cell carcinoma. The rearrangement links TRBV7-9 to TRBJ1-1; a possible D gene is TRBD1 (5 bases). CDR3 amino acids: CASSLAGVNEAFF. CDR3 nucleotides: TGTGCCAGCAGCTTAGCGGGGGTAAATGAAGCTTTCTTT.